The present entry profiles one T cell receptor beta chain with its context. The sample belongs to a study of blood T cell repertoires in COVID-19. Trimming took off 4 bases at V and 9 bases at J, with 22 bases between the two ends. The CDR3 is made up of 15 amino acids. Germline-derived CDR1 and CDR2 are SGHRS and YFSETQ. TCRdb keeps only in-frame clones here, not all; method: immunoSEQ multiplex PCR. The sample has 60,000 or so clones, roughly 71% seen once. The sample consisted of peripheral blood. This chain links TRBV5-1 with TRBJ1-2; D unresolved. This TCR was recovered from a woman between 50 and 59 years old with active or convalescent COVID-19. CDR3 nucleotides: TGCGCCAGCAGCCCAGCCGGGGTCGGGGTTGGTAGCTACACCTTC. Translated: CASSPAGVGVGSYTF. Full variable domain (outside the CDR3, taken from reference TRBV5-1 and TRBJ1-2): KAGVTQTPRYLIKTRGQQVTLSCSPISGHRSVSWYQQTPGQGLQFLFEYFSETQRNKGNFPGRFSGRQFSNSRSEMNVSTLELGDSALYLCASSPAGVGVGSYTFGSGTRLTVV.